A selection of T cell receptor beta chains follows, all from one sample in a study of blood T cell repertoires in COVID-19. Profiling relied on immunoSEQ multiplex PCR, and the TCRdb table lists in-frame clones only, not all of them. The sample lists roughly 97,000 clones; about 79% were seen once. Sequenced input: peripheral blood. The source is a woman of 80 years or more with active or convalescent COVID-19. CDR3s include the opening cysteine and the closing phenylalanine or tryptophan. The D gene is left open where the match is weak. Only some rows state a clone size, as once, few, many or a class for expanded clones.

j_call clone_size d_call v_call cdr3_aa cdr3_nt
TRBJ2-3 . TRBD1 TRBV7-8 CASSFKTGVTDTQYF TGTGCCAGCAGCTTCAAGACAGGGGTCACAGATACGCAGTATTTT
TRBJ2-5 few TRBD2 TRBV4-2 CASSAPTSGGARETQYF TGTGCCAGCAGCGCACCGACTAGCGGGGGGGCGCGGGAGACCCAGTACTTC
TRBJ2-1 . . TRBV27 CASSKRTARYNEQFF TGTGCCAGCAGCAAGCGGACAGCCAGATACAATGAGCAGTTCTTC
TRBJ1-1 . . TRBV7-9 CASSLTGTNTEAFF TGTGCCAGCAGCCTGACAGGTACGAACACTGAAGCTTTCTTT
TRBJ1-6 . TRBD1 TRBV10-3 CAIRSGQGANSPLHF TGTGCCATCAGGTCGGGACAGGGGGCGAATTCACCCCTCCACTTT
TRBJ1-2 few . TRBV4-1 CASSQATGLGNYGYTF TGCGCCAGCAGCCAAGCGACAGGCCTTGGTAACTATGGCTACACCTTC
TRBJ2-1 . TRBD2 TRBV2 CASSERWGLAANEQFF TGTGCCAGCAGTGAAAGGTGGGGACTAGCGGCCAATGAGCAGTTCTTC
TRBJ2-4 . . TRBV28 CASSLGGAAKNIQYF TGTGCCAGCAGTTTAGGGGGGGCGGCCAAAAACATTCAGTACTTC
TRBJ2-5 . . TRBV4-2 CASSQEGSGARETQYF TGTGCCAGCAGCCAAGAAGGAAGTGGGGCTCGGGAGACCCAGTACTTC
TRBJ2-2 . TRBD2 TRBV7-2 CASSLASGGAGELFF TGTGCCAGCAGCTTAGCCAGCGGGGGGGCCGGGGAGCTGTTTTTT
TRBJ1-2 . . TRBV7-9 CASSFFSGYTF TGTGCCAGCAGCTTCTTCTCTGGCTACACCTTC
TRBJ1-6 . TRBD1 TRBV10-3 CAISEDRDGSPLHF TGTGCCATCAGTGAGGACAGGGACGGTTCACCCCTCCACTTT
TRBJ1-2 . . TRBV10-1 CASSEEGETF TGCGCCAGCAGTGAAGAGGGCGAAACCTTC
TRBJ2-5 . . TRBV5-4 CASSPPSGGRETQYF TGTGCCAGCTCCCCCCCTAGTGGAGGGCGAGAGACCCAGTACTTC
TRBJ1-5 . TRBD1 TRBV6-2/TRBV6-3 CASSYVGQGDQPQHF TGTGCCAGCAGTTACGTAGGACAGGGAGATCAGCCCCAGCATTTT
TRBJ1-6 . . TRBV2 CASSRELLSSYNSPLHF TGTGCCAGCAGTAGGGAGCTGTTAAGCTCCTATAATTCACCCCTCCACTTT
TRBJ2-3 . . TRBV30 CAWSGSARVTDTQYF TGTGCCTGGAGCGGGTCAGCGAGAGTGACAGATACGCAGTATTTT
TRBJ2-3 . TRBD1 TRBV28 CASSSTGGGTDTQYF TGTGCCAGCAGTTCTACAGGGGGCGGGACAGATACGCAGTATTTT
TRBJ1-1 once TRBD1 TRBV6-5 CASRKDRVTEAFF TGTGCCAGCAGAAAAGACAGGGTAACTGAAGCTTTCTTT
TRBJ2-3 once TRBD1 TRBV2 CASSSDRLGTQYF TGTGCCAGCAGTTCGGACAGGCTGGGTACGCAGTATTTT
TRBJ1-5 . TRBD1 TRBV5-8 CASRDTGAGYNQPQHF TGTGCCAGCAGGGACACAGGGGCAGGTTATAATCAGCCCCAGCATTTT
TRBJ1-2 . . TRBV5-4 CASSGGTATVNYGYTF TGTGCCAGCAGCGGGGGGACGGCCACCGTCAACTATGGCTACACCTTC
TRBJ1-1 . . TRBV18 CASSSTEAFF TGTGCCAGCTCTAGTACTGAAGCTTTCTTT
TRBJ1-4 . TRBD1 TRBV9 CASSVGQTSVIEKLFF TGTGCCAGCAGCGTGGGACAGACGTCCGTAATTGAAAAACTGTTTTTT
TRBJ1-1 . TRBD1 TRBV19 CASSPGGSGTEAFF TGTGCCAGTAGCCCAGGGGGCTCGGGCACTGAAGCTTTCTTT
TRBJ1-3 . . TRBV6-5 CASTTPSSGNTIYF TGTGCCAGCACCACCCCTAGCTCTGGAAACACCATATATTTT
TRBJ1-4 . TRBD1 TRBV4-2 CASSKGTADNEKLFF TGTGCCAGCAGCAAAGGGACAGCCGATAATGAAAAACTGTTTTTT
TRBJ2-7 . TRBD2 TRBV4-2 CASSQDQAGGVYEQYF TGTGCCAGCAGCCAAGATCAAGCGGGAGGGGTGTACGAGCAGTACTTC
TRBJ1-2 . . TRBV20-1 CSGRGTGGYTF TGCAGTGGCAGGGGAACGGGTGGCTACACCTTC
TRBJ1-4 . TRBD1 TRBV7-2 CASSLVIDRGRTNEKLFF TGTGCCAGCAGCTTAGTTATCGACAGGGGGAGGACTAATGAAAAACTGTTTTTT
TRBJ2-5 . TRBD2 TRBV10-3 CAIQEFTAGGVETQYF TGTGCCATCCAGGAGTTTACAGCGGGGGGGGTGGAGACCCAGTACTTC
TRBJ2-7 . TRBD2 TRBV6-5 CASSHAGGEYF TGTGCCAGCAGTCACGCGGGGGGCGAGTACTTC
TRBJ1-2 . TRBD1 TRBV5-4 CASSWTGVSNGYTF TGTGCCAGCAGCTGGACAGGGGTTTCAAATGGCTACACCTTC
TRBJ1-6 . TRBD1 TRBV6-5 CASSQNRQGVSPLHF TGTGCCAGCAGTCAGAACCGACAGGGGGTTTCACCCCTCCACTTT
TRBJ1-4 . . TRBV10-3 CAIRASGGANEKLFF TGTGCCATCAGGGCCTCGGGGGGTGCTAATGAAAAACTGTTTTTT
TRBJ1-5 . . TRBV7-8 CASSLRGGTYSNQPQHF TGTGCCAGCAGCTTAAGGGGGGGGACCTATAGCAATCAGCCCCAGCATTTT
TRBJ1-1 . . TRBV5-6 CASSLRQPEAFF TGTGCCAGCAGCTTGAGACAGCCTGAAGCTTTCTTT
TRBJ1-1 . . TRBV2 CASSERFSRTFNTEAFF TGTGCCAGCAGTGAACGGTTTTCCAGGACATTTAACACTGAAGCTTTCTTT
TRBJ1-2 . . TRBV29-1 CSVTGVLYGYTF TGCAGCGTTACAGGAGTTCTCTATGGCTACACCTTC
TRBJ1-3 . . TRBV21-1 CASSKAPEVARCGNTIYF TGTGCCAGCAGCAAAGCCCCCGAGGTGGCGCGATGTGGAAACACCATATATTTT
TRBJ1-4 . TRBD1 TRBV28 CASSSPGTGGPGEKLFF TGTGCCAGCAGTTCACCCGGGACAGGGGGCCCTGGGGAAAAACTGTTTTTT
TRBJ2-1 . . TRBV28 CASRSQGLGSEQFF TGTGCCAGCAGGTCACAGGGTCTGGGTAGTGAGCAGTTCTTC